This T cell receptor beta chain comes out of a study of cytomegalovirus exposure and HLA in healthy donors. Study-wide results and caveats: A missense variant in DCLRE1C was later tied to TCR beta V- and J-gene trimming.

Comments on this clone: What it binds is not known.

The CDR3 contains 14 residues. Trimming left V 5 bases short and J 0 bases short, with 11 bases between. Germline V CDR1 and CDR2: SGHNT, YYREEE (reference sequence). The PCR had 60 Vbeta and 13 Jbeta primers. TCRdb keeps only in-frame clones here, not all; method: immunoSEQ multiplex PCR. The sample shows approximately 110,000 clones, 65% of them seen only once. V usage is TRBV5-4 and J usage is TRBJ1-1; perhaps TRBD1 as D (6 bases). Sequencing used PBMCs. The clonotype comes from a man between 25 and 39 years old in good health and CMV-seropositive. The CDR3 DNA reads TGTGCCAGCAGTCAACAGGGAATGAACACTGAAGCTTTCTTT. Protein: CASSQQGMNTEAFF.